This T cell receptor (beta chain) was documented in a study of blood T cell repertoires in COVID-19. Study summary: Sample material is recorded as cDNA or gDNA derived from T cells, B-cell-depleted T cells, or PBMCs.

CDR3 length: 15 amino acids. Trimming took 6 bases from V and 5 from J; bases not matched to a gene: 9. The germline V gene encodes CDR1 ENHRY and CDR2 SYGVKD. The cohort comprised adults aged roughly 18 to 100 years residing in approximately 22 US areas. Participants' own reports of clinical history determined their cohort assignment. How the authors handled the data: Reference gene primer amplification gave estimated nucleated cell counts. The protocol was immunoSEQ multiplex PCR, while the TCRdb copy is restricted to in-frame clones and leaves out a portion. V and J calls and clone size follow that table, whereas D and trimming were derived from the DNA. The repertoire holds about 160,000 clones, with around 85% as singletons.

This sequence was found in a woman aged 40 to 50 with acute COVID-19. The material sequenced was PBMCs or T cells enriched from blood (not recorded which). This chain uses TRBV10-3 with TRBJ2-1; 8 bases fit TRBD1. The CDR3 loop reads CAIRNRDRNNNEQFF. DNA of the CDR3: TGTGCCATCAGAAACCGGGACAGGAATAACAATGAGCAGTTCTTC.